The 30 T cell receptor beta chains below come from one sample, sequenced in a study of blood T cell repertoires in COVID-19. This table comes from immunoSEQ multiplex PCR, and its TCRdb copy is limited to in-frame clones, with some not included. In the table there are about 70,000 clones, around 90% of which are singletons. The sequenced material came from peripheral blood. The receptors stem from a human donor in a cohort sampled during active COVID-19.

The chain is built from TRBV5-8 and TRBJ1-5; no reliable D call. CDR3 length: 10 amino acids. Germline V gene sequence: CDR1 SGHTS, CDR2 YDEGEE. V gave up 2 bases and J gave up 10 bases, with 4 bases separating them. In DNA, the CDR3 is TGTGCCAGCAGCTTCAAACCCCAGCATTTT. Residues: CASSFKPQHF.

The chain has TRBV10-1 and TRBJ2-7, with TRBD2 identical over 8 bases. Germline V gene lookup returns CDR1 WNHNN and CDR2 SYGVQD (reference sequence). This CDR3 region has 15 residues. V was pared by 1 base and J by 2 bases, with 4 bases of the junction left unmatched. In nucleotides, the CDR3 is TGCGCCAGCAGTGAGTTCGGGGGGGTACCCTACGAGCAGTACTTC. Its protein product is CASSEFGGVPYEQYF.

In this sample, this clone turned up once. The chain's CDR3 is CASTDAQGDQPQHF. The CDR3 region has the DNA TGTGCCAGCACCGACGCACAGGGAGATCAGCCCCAGCATTTT. The chain employs TRBV28 and TRBJ1-5, with D perhaps TRBD1 (6 bases). Germline V lookup: CDR1 MDHEN, CDR2 SYDVKM. This CDR3 comprises 14 residues. The V end was cut by 7 bases, the J end by 5 bases, with 15 bases between.

V and J are TRBV19 and TRBJ1-3, with D unresolved. Germline V CDR1 and CDR2: LNHDA, SQIVND (reference sequence). The CDR3 length is 15 residues. Between the trimmed V and J ends, which lost 4 bases and 3 bases, there was a span of 13 bases. The CDR3 DNA follows: TGTGCCAGTAGTACAGCAGGCACCTTTGGAAACACCATATATTTT. Its translation is CASSTAGTFGNTIYF.

V usage is TRBV19 and J usage is TRBJ2-3, with 7 bases lining up with TRBD2. V lost 10 bases, J lost 0 bases, and 7 bases stayed unmatched. The length of the CDR3 is 14 residues. Germline-derived CDR1 and CDR2 are LNHDA and SQIVND (reference sequence). The CDR3 nucleotides read TGTGCCACATCTCGACTAGCCAGCACAGATACGCAGTATTTT. It codes for CATSRLASTDTQYF.

This sequence joins TRBV2 and TRBJ1-1; the D gene is possibly TRBD1 (6 bases). The germline gives CDR1 SNHLY, CDR2 FYNNEI. V was cut by 5 bases and J by 5 bases, with 15 bases left in between. This CDR3 is 14 amino acids long. The CDR3 region is CASSLNREGTEAFF. CDR3 nucleotides: TGTGCCAGCAGTCTCAACAGGGAGGGTACTGAAGCTTTCTTT. The entire variable domain, with the rest obtained from reference TRBV2 and TRBJ1-1, is as follows: EPEVTQTPSHQVTQMGQEVILRCVPISNHLYFYWYRQILGQKVEFLVSFYNNEISEKSEIFDDQFSVERPDGSNFTLKIRSTKLEDSAMYFCASSLNREGTEAFFGQGTRLTVV.

The chain uses TRBV11-2 and TRBJ2-2; 11 bases map to TRBD2. CDR3 length: 15 residues. Germline V gene data show CDR1 as SGHAT and CDR2 as FQNNGV. V shed 4 bases and J 6 bases; nucleotides not matched to a gene: 4. The DNA of the CDR3 is TGTGCCAGCAGCTCTAGCGGGAGGAATGCCGGGGAGCTGTTTTTT. This encodes CASSSSGRNAGELFF.

This chain links TRBV6-5 with TRBJ1-5, with 9 positions matching TRBD1. This CDR3 is built from 13 residues. Per germline, CDR1 MNHEY and CDR2 SVGAGI. V trimming: 6 bases; J trimming: 6 bases; junction bases outside the gene matches: 3. CDR3 nucleotide sequence: TGTGCCAGCAGGGGACAGGGAGGTCAGCCCCAGCATTTT. Amino acid sequence: CASRGQGGQPQHF.

The chain recombines TRBV2 with TRBJ1-5, with 8 bases matching TRBD1. Germline CDR1 and CDR2: SNHLY and FYNNEI. This CDR3 is built from 13 residues. The V segment lost 8 bases and the J segment 5 bases; nucleotides outside the gene matches: 5. The CDR3 protein is CASGGQEDQPQHF. The CDR3 region has the DNA TGTGCCAGCGGGGGACAGGAAGATCAGCCCCAGCATTTT.

The V call is TRBV10-3, the J call TRBJ2-7; 7 bases are a match to TRBD2. Germline-derived CDR1 and CDR2 are ENHRY and SYGVKD. The CDR3 has 16 amino acids. The V gene end was trimmed by 2 bases and the J gene end by 6 bases; junction bases not matched to a gene: 13. The CDR3 coding sequence is TGTGCCATCAGTGAGCCACCGGGACTACCCCTCACCGAGCAGTACTTC. It is translated as CAISEPPGLPLTEQYF.

The J gene is TRBJ1-1, the V gene TRBV12-3 or TRBV12-4; D gene unclear. V lost 4 bases, J lost 2 bases, and 5 bases lay in between. The CDR3 consists of 12 residues. The CDR3 DNA is TGTGCCAGCAGTTCCAGTAACACTGAAGCTTTCTTT. Translated, it gives CASSSSNTEAFF.

The chain employs TRBV6-5 and TRBJ1-2; 8 nucleotides match TRBD1. Trimming took 10 bases from V and 7 from J; bases not matched to a gene: 11. Germline values: CDR1 MNHEY, CDR2 SVGAGI. This CDR3 contains 13 residues. CDR3 sequence reads: CATGGRGRAGYTF. The CDR3 DNA sequence: TGTGCCACCGGAGGCAGGGGGCGGGCTGGCTACACCTTC.

The V call is TRBV3-1 (or the pseudogene TRBV3-2), the J call TRBJ2-5; D might be TRBD2 (5 bases). Deletions cut 0 bases from V and 3 bases from J, with 11 bases between. CDR3 length equals 15 residues. In germline, CDR1 is LGHDT, CDR2 YNNKEL (reference sequence). This chain's CDR3 is CASSQDIAQKETQYF. The CDR3 coding sequence is TGTGCCAGCAGCCAAGACATAGCGCAGAAAGAGACCCAGTACTTC.

In this sample, this clone turned up once. The chain joins TRBV7-2 to TRBJ2-1; 8 nucleotides match TRBD2. The germline V gene encodes CDR1 SGHTA and CDR2 FQGNSA. The CDR3 covers 14 residues. V was pared by 5 bases and J by 6 bases, with 6 bases of the junction left unmatched. The chain's CDR3 is CASSPTSDFNEQFF. In DNA, the CDR3 is TGTGCCAGCAGCCCGACTAGCGACTTCAATGAGCAGTTCTTC.

The chain recombines TRBV21-1 with TRBJ2-7; TRBD2, the table's D call, was not compared with the DNA. TRBV21-1 is classified as a pseudogene. This CDR3 is 16 amino acids long. Here the CDR3 DNA reads TGTGCCAGCTGTCGGGAGGCGGGAGCGCCATCCTACGAGCAGTACTTC. Its translation is CASCREAGAPSYEQYF.

The chain uses TRBV18 and TRBJ1-1, with unresolved D. There are 13 residues in the CDR3. The V gene's germline CDR1 is KGHSH and CDR2 LQKENI. Trimming shortened V by 2 bases and J by 6 bases, and 10 bases separated the two germline ends. CDR3 nucleotides: TGTGCCAGCTCACCAATTGCGGGATCTGAAGCTTTCTTT. Protein sequence: CASSPIAGSEAFF.

This rearrangement joins TRBV23-1 to TRBJ2-1; D may be TRBD2 (5 bases). Being an ORF, TRBV23-1 has a function that is uncertain. V was clipped by 1 base and J by 6 bases, with 7 bases between them. The CDR3 has 13 amino acids. The CDR3 protein is CASSQWTSNEQFF. CDR3 bases: TGCGCCAGCAGTCAATGGACTTCCAATGAGCAGTTCTTC.

This clone was observed a single time. The chain is built from TRBV7-9 and TRBJ2-5; the match to TRBD1 covers 10 bases. Per germline, CDR1 SEHNR and CDR2 FQNEAQ (reference sequence). The V gene end was trimmed by 3 bases and the J gene end by 3 bases; junction bases not matched to a gene: 1. There are 14 residues in the CDR3. The CDR3 sequence: CASSLDRGEETQYF. In DNA form, the CDR3 reads TGTGCCAGCAGCTTGGACAGGGGGGAAGAGACCCAGTACTTC.

The CDR3, as DNA: TGTGCCAGCAGCTTACAGGGGTGGGAGCAGTACTTC. Encoded protein: CASSLQGWEQYF. This chain connects TRBV28 to TRBJ2-7; 7 nucleotides align to TRBD1. CDR3 length equals 12 residues. In germline, CDR1 is MDHEN, CDR2 SYDVKM. Trimming took 6 bases from V and 7 from J; bases not matched to a gene: 6.

V is TRBV28 and J is TRBJ1-4, with D hard to call. Germline V gene data show CDR1 as MDHEN and CDR2 as SYDVKM. With 5 bases removed from V and 0 bases from J, the gap between germline ends came to 7 bases. The CDR3 totals 14 residues. The CDR3 here is CASSPGATNEKLFF. In DNA, the CDR3 is TGTGCCAGCAGTCCCGGTGCAACTAATGAAAAACTGTTTTTT.

This clone has just one count. The J gene is TRBJ2-1, the V gene TRBV30; no reliable D call. This CDR3 comprises 15 residues. Germline V gives CDR1 GTSNPN, CDR2 SVGIG (reference sequence). The V end was cut by 7 bases, the J end by 0 bases, with 16 bases between. CDR3 amino acids: CAYTKPPSSYNEQFF. The DNA for the CDR3 is TGTGCCTACACTAAGCCGCCTAGCTCCTACAATGAGCAGTTCTTC.

V and J are TRBV6-5 and TRBJ1-2; TRBD1 might be the D (6 bases). Germline CDR1 reads MNHEY; CDR2 reads SVGAGI. V lost 2 bases and J 2 bases, leaving 6 bases between the germline ends. The CDR3 is 13 residues long. The chain's CDR3 is CASSYQGNYGYTF. For the CDR3, the DNA is TGTGCCAGCAGTTACCAGGGGAACTATGGCTACACCTTC.

This clone came up once. The chain carries TRBV10-2 and TRBJ2-7; D is uncertain. Trimming stripped 8 bases from V and 1 base from J, with 18 bases between. This CDR3 is 15 amino acids long. Germline V gene data show CDR1 as WSHSY and CDR2 as SAAADI. The CDR3 sequence is CASSDPGIPSYEQYF. DNA of the CDR3: TGCGCCAGCTCCGACCCGGGTATCCCATCCTACGAGCAGTACTTC.

The gene calls are TRBV24-1 and TRBJ2-1; D is perhaps TRBD2 (5 bases). The V end lost 7 bases, the J end lost 7 bases, and 13 bases lay between the germline ends. Per germline, CDR1 KGHDR and CDR2 SFDVKD. The CDR3 is 13 residues long. CDR3 in DNA: TGTGCCACCAGGGGTGCGGGTACTAATGAGCAGTTCTTC. The encoded protein is CATRGAGTNEQFF.

V is TRBV20-1 and J is TRBJ2-1; 7 nucleotides align to TRBD1. The V and J ends lost 6 bases and 12 bases, in that order; junction bases with no gene match: 8. CDR3 size: 11 residues. Germline V gene data show CDR1 as DFQATT and CDR2 as SNEGSKA (reference sequence). The CDR3 sequence is CSAVLRDRQFF. Written as DNA, the CDR3 is TGCAGTGCAGTACTCCGGGACAGGCAGTTCTTC.

The rearrangement links TRBV10-3 to TRBJ2-3, with TRBD2 matching 8 bases. Germline V CDR1 and CDR2: ENHRY, SYGVKD. V was clipped by 2 bases and J by 7 bases; unmatched bases: 8. The CDR3 sequence is 15 residues long. The DNA of the CDR3 is TGTGCCATCAGTGAGGGCGCCGGGACTAGGAATACGCAGTATTTT. It codes for CAISEGAGTRNTQYF.

The chain carries TRBV7-9 and TRBJ2-6, with 7 bases identical to TRBD1. CDR1 SEHNR and CDR2 FQNEAQ come from the germline V gene (reference sequence). With V trimmed by 5 bases and J by 3 bases, 7 bases remained unmatched. The CDR3 runs to 16 residues. The CDR3 loop reads CASSQQGRGGANVLTF. For the CDR3, the DNA is TGTGCCAGCAGCCAACAGGGGAGAGGTGGGGCCAACGTCCTGACTTTC.

The chain employs TRBV15 and TRBJ2-2; no clear D gene. Germline V lookup: CDR1 LNHNV, CDR2 YYDKDF (reference sequence). The CDR3 is 13 residues long. Trimming shortened V by 0 bases and J by 6 bases, and 5 bases separated the two germline ends. CDR3 region: CATSRDRAGELFF. CDR3 bases: TGTGCCACCAGCAGAGATCGGGCCGGGGAGCTGTTTTTT.

This chain uses TRBV29-1 with TRBJ2-7, with TRBD1 identical over 7 bases. The germline V gene encodes CDR1 SQVTM and CDR2 ANQGSEA. Trimming removed 6 bases from V and 0 bases from J; junction bases left unmatched: 8. The CDR3 has 14 residues. CDR3 DNA sequence: TGCAGCGTAGCCGGGACAGCAAGCTCCTACGAGCAGTACTTC. Amino acids: CSVAGTASSYEQYF.

The rearrangement links TRBV12-2 to TRBJ2-2; TRBD1, the table's D call, was not compared with the DNA. TRBV12-2 is shown as a pseudogene. The CDR3 length is 14 residues. The CDR3 DNA reads TGTGCAAGTCCTATTCAGGGGGACACCGGGGAGCTGTTTTTT. Amino acids: CASPIQGDTGELFF.